Below are 8 T cell receptor beta chains sequenced from a single sample in a study of a mutant IDH1 vaccine in newly diagnosed glioma (dated by TCRdb to the early 2020s). Libraries were prepared through the immunoSEQ multiplex PCR assay. TCRdb limited this immuneACCESS table to in-frame rearrangements with V and J called. A share of clones is missing; checked studies link under half to unresolved V genes, and the rest is unexplained. The sample table shows about 84,000 clones, and 81% are seen once. The ten largest clones capture around 5.3% of the sample. The time point label, as the study defines it: week 47, end of study. A 20-mer mutant IDH1 peptide at 300 micrograms in Montanide made up each vaccine dose, which was injected subcutaneously together with topical imiquimod. No antigen has been assigned to these receptors. This specimen consisted of PBMCs, obtained from a glioma patient whose treatment included an IDH1 peptide vaccine. All receptors come from a man aged 35 to 55 with glioma.

The chain joins TRBV30 to TRBJ1-1, with 10 bases aligning to TRBD1. V trimming: 7 bases; J trimming: 0 bases; junction bases outside the gene matches: 8. CDR3 length: 15 residues. Germline lookup yields CDR1 GTSNPN and CDR2 SVGIG (reference sequence). CDR3 sequence (DNA): TGTGCCTACTTAGCGGGACAGGGGATGAACACTGAAGCTTTCTTT. It translates to CAYLAGQGMNTEAFF.

The genes are TRBV7-2 and TRBJ2-3, with 7 bases identical to TRBD2. Trimming at V came to 4 bases and at J to 4 bases, leaving 8 bases not matched to a gene. From germline, CDR1 is SGHTA and CDR2 FQGNSA. The CDR3 consists of 15 residues. CDR3 sequence reads: CASSSGLRNPDTQYF. CDR3 coding DNA: TGTGCCAGCAGCTCGGGACTAAGGAACCCAGATACGCAGTATTTT.

Comments on this clone: The germline gene is not matched at one end of the junction; a read error may be the cause. The chain is built from TRBV2 and TRBJ2-2; no firm D call. From germline, CDR1 is SNHLY and CDR2 FYNNEI. CDR3 size: 14 residues. CDR3 in amino acids: CASREDGFTGELFF. The CDR3 coding sequence is TGTGCCAGCAGGGAAGACGGCTTCACCGGGGAGCTGTTTTTT.

The rearrangement links TRBV5-4 to TRBJ2-7; no clear D. The CDR3 sequence is 16 residues long. Germline assignment: CDR1 SGHNT and CDR2 YYREEE (reference sequence). V was cut by 3 bases and J by 2 bases, with 18 bases left in between. The CDR3 DNA sequence: TGTGCCAGCAGCTCCTCCCTCCGGACGTACCCCTACGAGCAGTACTTC. Protein product: CASSSSLRTYPYEQYF.

The chain links TRBV4-3 to TRBJ2-1; D tentatively reads TRBD1 or TRBD2 (5 bases each). Germline CDR1 reads LGHNA; CDR2 reads YSLEER. Trimming took off 1 base at V and 7 bases at J, with 23 bases between the two ends. The length of the CDR3 is 18 residues. CDR3 DNA: TGCGCCAGCAGCCAAGGCCCCGAGGGGCGGCAGGGCCTAAATGAGCAGTTCTTC. Amino acid sequence: CASSQGPEGRQGLNEQFF.

V gene TRBV6-1 combines with J gene TRBJ2-5; D call uncertain. Germline CDR1 reads MNHNS; CDR2 reads SASEGT. V gave up 5 bases and J gave up 2 bases, with 9 bases separating them. This CDR3 contains 13 residues. Here the CDR3 DNA reads TGTGCCAGCAGTCAGAGTAGGCAAGAGACCCAGTACTTC. It is translated as CASSQSRQETQYF.

This clone was detected once. The V call is TRBV11-2, the J call TRBJ1-1, with D perhaps matching TRBD1 (5 bases). The CDR3 extends over 14 amino acids. The V end was cut by 5 bases, the J end by 4 bases, with 14 bases between. Germline CDR1 reads SGHAT; CDR2 reads FQNNGV. Written as DNA, the CDR3 is TGTGCCAGCAGCCCGTCGTGGGGGTCCACTGAAGCTTTCTTT. Amino acids: CASSPSWGSTEAFF.

This chain links TRBV5-1 with TRBJ2-7, with a possible D match to TRBD2 (6 bases). CDR3 length: 15 residues. With 0 bases removed from V and 1 base from J, the gap between germline ends came to 11 bases. Germline V gives CDR1 SGHRS, CDR2 YFSETQ. The CDR3 here is CASSLEYGRSYEQYF. CDR3 DNA sequence: TGCGCCAGCAGCTTGGAGTACGGGAGATCCTACGAGCAGTACTTC.